This TCR beta chain was captured by sequencing in a study of T cell responses to AZD1222 COVID-19 vaccine. Overall study findings and caveats: The study found Spike-specific TCR breadth and depth rose after two AZD1222 doses. Repertoires were sampled only after the peak T cell response. With dominance at 160-218 and 743-854, vaccine-associated CD4 TCRs spanned spike.

Sequencing used immunoSEQ multiplex PCR; TCRdb keeps in-frame clones, though not all of them. The sample holds 140,000 to 150,000 clones, under 95% seen once. In the case of this clone: Its target is unknown.

Trimming took 6 bases from V and 7 from J, leaving 10 bases between them. Germline V gene lookup returns CDR1 LGHDT and CDR2 YNNKEL (reference sequence). This CDR3 has 12 residues. The receptor's source is an adult in good health. This chain joins TRBV3-1 (or the pseudogene TRBV3-2) and TRBJ2-1, with D unresolved. Sequences were derived from peripheral blood, sampled on day 0 of MenACWY control vaccination. The CDR3 nucleotides read TGTGCCAGCAGTAGGACCGGTAATGAGCAGTTCTTC. It yields the protein CASSRTGNEQFF.